One sample yielded the 17 T cell receptor beta chains listed below, sequenced in a study of tumor-infiltrating lymphocytes in localized non-small cell lung cancer. Profiling relied on immunoSEQ multiplex PCR, and the TCRdb table lists in-frame clones only, not all of them. The table lists about 16,000 clones, around three quarters of them singletons. Sequenced sample: lung tumor tissue. These receptors were taken from a human donor with non-small cell lung cancer.

This clone was recorded only once. The chain recombines TRBV4-1 with TRBJ1-5; D call uncertain. Between the trimmed V and J ends, which lost 4 bases and 8 bases, there was a span of 15 bases. CDR1 and CDR2 (germline): MGHRA, YSYEKL. This CDR3 comprises 14 residues. The CDR3 protein is CASSPGTPTKPQHF. The CDR3 bases are TGCGCCAGCAGCCCGGGAACTCCGACGAAGCCCCAGCATTTT.

The V gene is TRBV5-4, the J gene TRBJ2-3; D unresolved. V gave up 1 base and J gave up 0 bases, with 12 bases separating them. The CDR3 consists of 16 residues. CDR1 is SGHNT, CDR2 YYREEE, per germline (reference sequence). The CDR3 protein is CASSLKYSISTDTQYF. CDR3 DNA sequence: TGTGCCAGCAGCTTGAAGTACAGCATTAGCACAGATACGCAGTATTTT. Looking up the rest from reference TRBV5-4 and TRBJ2-3 gives the full variable domain: ETGVTQSPTHLIKTRGQQVTLRCSSQSGHNTVSWYQQALGQGPQFIFQYYREEENGRGNFPPRFSGLQFPNYSSELNVNALELDDSALYLCASSLKYSISTDTQYFGPGTRLTVL.

This clone was recorded a few times. This sequence joins TRBV7-9 and TRBJ1-2; D gene uncertain. Trimming pared 0 bases from V and 4 bases from J, leaving 3 bases between. From germline, CDR1 is SEHNR and CDR2 FQNEAQ (reference sequence). The CDR3 has 12 amino acids. The CDR3 DNA sequence: TGTGCCAGCAGCTTAGCCGGCTATGGCTACACCTTC. Residues: CASSLAGYGYTF.

The J gene is TRBJ2-7, the V gene TRBV4-2; TRBD2 is a possible D gene (5 bases). The germline gives CDR1 LGHNA, CDR2 YNFKEQ. The CDR3 totals 15 residues. Trimming pared 1 base from V and 7 bases from J, leaving 17 bases between. This chain's CDR3 is CASSQAMGSTGEQYF. In DNA form, the CDR3 reads TGTGCCAGCAGCCAAGCGATGGGCAGTACGGGGGAGCAGTACTTC.

The V call is TRBV29-1, the J call TRBJ2-1; 7 positions agree with TRBD1. Germline-derived CDR1 and CDR2 are SQVTM and ANQGSEA. V dropped 3 bases and J dropped 2; count of bases not matched to a gene: 1. The CDR3 covers 13 residues. In DNA form, the CDR3 reads TGCAGCGTTGACAGGGGGACCTACAATGAGCAGTTCTTC. Protein: CSVDRGTYNEQFF.

The rearrangement uses TRBV7-6 and TRBJ2-6; D unclear. Germline V lookup: CDR1 SGHVS, CDR2 FNYEAQ. The CDR3 runs to 17 residues. V was pared by 5 bases and J by 5 bases, with 19 bases between. CDR3 residues: CASSQLFSQSRANVLTF. DNA for the CDR3: TGTGCCAGCAGCCAACTTTTCTCACAAAGTCGGGCCAACGTCCTGACTTTC.

The chain recombines TRBV7-9 with TRBJ2-7; tentative D call: TRBD2 (6 bases). The CDR3 covers 15 residues. Trimming pared 7 bases from V and 5 bases from J, leaving 21 bases between. The germline gives CDR1 SEHNR, CDR2 FQNEAQ (reference sequence). The CDR3 DNA follows: TGTGCCAGCACCCCGCGGGGAGGACCCTTTAACGAGCAGTACTTC. Protein product: CASTPRGGPFNEQYF.

The CDR3, as DNA: TGCAGTGAAAGGGGAAACTATGGCTACACCTTC. It encodes CSERGNYGYTF. This chain uses TRBV20-1 with TRBJ1-2; possibly TRBD1 for D (5 bases). CDR3 length: 11 amino acids. Per germline, CDR1 DFQATT and CDR2 SNEGSKA (reference sequence). V lost 7 bases to trimming and J lost 2 bases, with 8 bases between them.

This sequence joins TRBV6-1 and TRBJ1-5; tentatively, D is TRBD1 (5 bases). The CDR3 sequence is 13 residues long. V was shortened by 10 bases and J by 3 bases, with 13 bases between the two germline ends. CDR1 MNHNS and CDR2 SASEGT come from the germline V gene. CDR3 bases: TGTGCCACAAAAGGGGCGGCCAATCAGCCCCAGCATTTT. Translation: CATKGAANQPQHF.

The chain has TRBV7-2 and TRBJ2-1; D could derive from TRBD1 or TRBD2 (6 bases each). The V gene lost 7 bases and the J gene lost 4 bases, with 20 bases spanning the gap. Germline lookup yields CDR1 SGHTA and CDR2 FQGNSA. The CDR3 extends over 16 amino acids. The CDR3 region is CASKKRVGGRYNEQFF. DNA of the CDR3: TGTGCCAGCAAAAAACGTGTGGGGGGCCGGTACAATGAGCAGTTCTTC.

The chain has TRBV18 and TRBJ2-7; 7 bases map to TRBD2. This CDR3 region has 15 residues. With V trimmed by 2 bases and J by 5 bases, 9 bases remained unmatched. Per the germline V gene, CDR1 is KGHSH and CDR2 is LQKENI. CDR3 nucleotide sequence: TGTGCCAGCTCACCAGAGTACGGGAGGATGGACGAGCAGTACTTC. The encoded protein is CASSPEYGRMDEQYF.

The chain links TRBV6-5 to TRBJ2-6, with D maybe TRBD1 (5 bases). This CDR3 contains 16 residues. Per germline, CDR1 MNHEY and CDR2 SVGAGI. Trimming left V 2 bases short and J 3 bases short, with 11 bases between. The CDR3 reads CASSYQGLFGANVLTF. In DNA form, the CDR3 reads TGTGCCAGCAGTTACCAGGGTCTGTTTGGGGCCAACGTCCTGACTTTC.

With regard to this clone: Germline is not matched at one junction end, which may reflect a read error. The chain employs TRBV25-1 and TRBJ1-1; a weak D match, TRBD1 (5 bases). The germline gives CDR1 MGHDK, CDR2 SYGVNS. The CDR3 runs to 15 residues. This chain's CDR3 is CASNEWDPGNTEAFF. The CDR3 DNA follows: TGTGCCAGCAATGAATGGGACCCAGGAAACACTGAAGCTTTCTTT.

This sequence joins TRBV18 and TRBJ2-7; 9 positions match TRBD1. Germline trimming cut 4 bases from V and 2 bases from J; bases unmatched to any gene: 6. This CDR3 region has 15 residues. CDR1 is KGHSH and CDR2 is LQKENI in the germline V gene. CDR3 amino acids: CASSRSGTGTYEQYF. The CDR3 coding sequence is TGTGCCAGCTCACGTTCCGGGACAGGGACCTACGAGCAGTACTTC.

This clone is termed medium-sized. V gene TRBV6-5 combines with J gene TRBJ2-2, with D uncertain. Deletions cut 2 bases from V and 6 bases from J, with 10 bases between. This CDR3 is built from 14 residues. CDR1 and CDR2 from the germline V gene are MNHEY and SVGAGI. The CDR3 here is CASSYDIAAGELFF. DNA for the CDR3: TGTGCCAGCAGTTACGATATAGCCGCCGGGGAGCTGTTTTTT.

The V call is TRBV19, the J call TRBJ1-3; D ambiguous. This CDR3 has 12 amino acids. Trimming cost V 7 bases and J 4 bases, with 8 bases left between them. Germline-derived CDR1 and CDR2 are LNHDA and SQIVND (reference sequence). This CDR3 reads CASTRTGNTIYF. The CDR3 DNA follows: TGTGCCAGTACGCGTACCGGAAACACCATATATTTT.

This clone was recorded a few times. The chain links TRBV18 to TRBJ1-2; tentatively, D is TRBD1 (5 bases). The CDR3 length is 13 residues. Per germline, CDR1 KGHSH and CDR2 LQKENI. V lost 3 bases to trimming and J lost 8 bases, with 13 bases between them. CDR3: CASSPDSDWGYTF. CDR3 in DNA: TGTGCCAGCTCACCTGACAGCGATTGGGGCTACACCTTC.